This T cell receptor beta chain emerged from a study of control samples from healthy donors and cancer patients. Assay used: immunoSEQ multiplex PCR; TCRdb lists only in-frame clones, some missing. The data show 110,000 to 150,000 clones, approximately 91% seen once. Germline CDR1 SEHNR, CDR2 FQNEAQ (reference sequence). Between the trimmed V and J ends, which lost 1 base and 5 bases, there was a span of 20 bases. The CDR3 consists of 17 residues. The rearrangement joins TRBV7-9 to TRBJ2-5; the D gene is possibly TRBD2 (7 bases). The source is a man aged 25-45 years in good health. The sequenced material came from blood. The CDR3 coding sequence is TGTGCCAGCAGCTTAGGGGCGGGGGCCGAAACCTGGGAGACCCAGTACTTC. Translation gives CASSLGAGAETWETQYF.